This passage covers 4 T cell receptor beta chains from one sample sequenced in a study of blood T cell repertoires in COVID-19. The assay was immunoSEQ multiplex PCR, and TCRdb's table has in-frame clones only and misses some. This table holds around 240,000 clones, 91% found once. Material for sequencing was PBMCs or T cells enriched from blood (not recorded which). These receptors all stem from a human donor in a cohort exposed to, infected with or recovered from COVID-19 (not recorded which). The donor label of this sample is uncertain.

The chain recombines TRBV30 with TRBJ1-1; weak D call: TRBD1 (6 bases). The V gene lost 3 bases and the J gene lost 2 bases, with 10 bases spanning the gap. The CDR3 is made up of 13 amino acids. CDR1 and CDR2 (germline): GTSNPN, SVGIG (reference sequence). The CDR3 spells CAWSRGVNTEAFF. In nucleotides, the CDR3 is TGTGCCTGGAGCAGGGGAGTAAACACTGAAGCTTTCTTT.

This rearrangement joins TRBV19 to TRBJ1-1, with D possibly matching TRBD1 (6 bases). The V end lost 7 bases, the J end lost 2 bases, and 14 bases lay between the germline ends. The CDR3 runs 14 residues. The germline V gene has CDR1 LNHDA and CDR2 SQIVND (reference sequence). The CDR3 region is CASIRDRSNTEAFF. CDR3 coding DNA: TGTGCCAGTATCCGCGACAGGTCCAACACTGAAGCTTTCTTT.

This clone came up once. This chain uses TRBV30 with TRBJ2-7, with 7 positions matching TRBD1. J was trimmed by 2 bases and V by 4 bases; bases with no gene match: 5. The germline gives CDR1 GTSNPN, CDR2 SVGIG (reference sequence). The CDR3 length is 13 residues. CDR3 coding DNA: TGTGCCTGGAACCCAGGGACAGCCTACGAGCAGTACTTC. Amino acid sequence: CAWNPGTAYEQYF.

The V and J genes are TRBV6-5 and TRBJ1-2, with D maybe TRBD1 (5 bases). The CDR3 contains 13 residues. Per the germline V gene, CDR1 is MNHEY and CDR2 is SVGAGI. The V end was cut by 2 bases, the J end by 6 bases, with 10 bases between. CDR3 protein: CASSYRAGNGYTF. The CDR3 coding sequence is TGTGCCAGCAGTTACAGGGCAGGGAATGGCTACACCTTC.